Presented here are 23 T cell receptor beta chains from one specimen sequenced in a study of Ad26.COV2.S vaccination and SARS-CoV-2 variants. Data came from immunoSEQ multiplex PCR; TCRdb stores just in-frame clones and leaves some out. In the table there are around 450,000 clones, 90% of which are singletons. Treatment here: 19 received Ad26.COV2.S at low or high dose, single or two shots; 5 received placebo; per-sample allocation not given. Sampling was performed 63 days after the first vaccine or placebo injection. Here the sequenced sample was peripheral blood, taken in a trial of Ad26.COV2.S vaccine versus placebo. The receptor source for this set is a person aged 18-60 years who received the Ad26.COV2.S COVID-19 vaccine or a placebo.

This clone has a handful of counts. The CDR3 sequence is CASSIWNLADTEAFF. Written as DNA, the CDR3 is TGTGCCAGTAGTATTTGGAACTTGGCGGACACTGAAGCTTTCTTT. This chain uses TRBV19 with TRBJ1-1; D gene ambiguous. Germline values: CDR1 LNHDA, CDR2 SQIVND (reference sequence). The ends were cut back, 3 bases at V and 3 bases at J, with 14 bases in the middle. There are 15 residues in the CDR3.

This clone was recorded only once. V usage is TRBV5-5 and J usage is TRBJ2-7; tentative D call: TRBD2 (6 bases). The germline gives CDR1 SGHKS, CDR2 YYEKEE (reference sequence). The CDR3 length is 16 residues. The V end was cut by 1 base, the J end by 7 bases, with 21 bases between. The CDR3 region is CASSLFFGNTGEEQYF. CDR3 nucleotides: TGTGCCAGCAGCTTGTTCTTTGGGAACACGGGGGAGGAGCAGTACTTC.

This clone showed up just once. The J gene is TRBJ2-7, the V gene TRBV11-2; D may correspond to TRBD1 or TRBD2 (5 bases each). The length of the CDR3 is 15 residues. Germline assignment: CDR1 SGHAT and CDR2 FQNNGV. Trimming left V 5 bases short and J 4 bases short, with 18 bases between. Here the CDR3 reads CASSEGWNRRYEQYF. The CDR3 nucleotides are TGTGCCAGCAGCGAGGGTTGGAACAGGCGGTACGAGCAGTACTTC.

The rearrangement joins TRBV7-2 to TRBJ1-5, with TRBD1 matching over 8 bases. CDR1 SGHTA and CDR2 FQGNSA come from the germline V gene. Germline trimming cut 4 bases from V and 0 bases from J; bases unmatched to any gene: 11. CDR3 size: 18 residues. The DNA of the CDR3 is TGTGCCAGCAGCTCACAGGGGGTAGAGCCTTATAGCAATCAGCCCCAGCATTTT. Translated, it gives CASSSQGVEPYSNQPQHF.

The chain is built from TRBV29-1 and TRBJ1-1; a possible D gene is TRBD1 (5 bases). V lost 7 bases, J lost 4 bases, and 10 bases lay in between. In germline, CDR1 is SQVTM, CDR2 ANQGSEA. CDR3 length: 11 amino acids. This CDR3 is CSAGGGTEAFF. As DNA, the CDR3 is TGCAGCGCCGGGGGAGGCACTGAAGCTTTCTTT.

V usage is TRBV18 and J usage is TRBJ2-1, with 11 bases that match TRBD1. The CDR3 contains 15 residues. CDR1 and CDR2 (germline): KGHSH, LQKENI. Germline trimming cut 5 bases from V and 6 bases from J; bases unmatched to any gene: 6. CDR3 sequence: CASSGWTGGPNEQFF. The CDR3 DNA sequence: TGTGCCAGCTCAGGATGGACAGGGGGCCCCAATGAGCAGTTCTTC.

CDR3 DNA sequence: TGTGCCAGCAGCTCAGCGGGAGAAGAGACCCAGTACTTC. This gives the protein CASSSAGEETQYF. This chain links TRBV5-4 with TRBJ2-5, with 8 bases lining up with TRBD2. J gave up 3 bases and V 3 bases, and 1 base lay outside the gene matches. Germline CDR1 reads SGHNT; CDR2 reads YYREEE (reference sequence). The CDR3 totals 13 residues.

This clone was counted a single time. The genes are TRBV29-1 and TRBJ2-2; 10 bases are a match to TRBD1. Germline V lookup: CDR1 SQVTM, CDR2 ANQGSEA. J lost 5 bases, V lost 3 bases, and 6 bases had no gene match. The CDR3 has 15 residues. In nucleotides, the CDR3 is TGCAGCGTTGAGGTAGCGGGACAGGGGACCGGGGAGCTGTTTTTT. Translating it yields CSVEVAGQGTGELFF.

The chain uses TRBV6-6 and TRBJ2-2, with 7 bases identical to TRBD1. The length of the CDR3 is 14 residues. Per germline, CDR1 MNHNY and CDR2 SVGAGI (reference sequence). Losses at the gene ends were 2 bases for V and 7 bases for J; bases not matched to a gene: 4. CDR3 nucleotides: TGTGCCAGCAGTTACGGGGACAGTGGCGGGGAGCTGTTTTTT. Its translation is CASSYGDSGGELFF.

The chain links TRBV7-9 to TRBJ2-2; 9 nucleotides align to TRBD1. V trimming: 0 bases; J trimming: 2 bases; junction bases outside the gene matches: 1. This CDR3 is built from 16 residues. Germline assignment: CDR1 SEHNR and CDR2 FQNEAQ (reference sequence). DNA of the CDR3: TGTGCCAGCAGCTTAGCGGGACAGGGTAACACCGGGGAGCTGTTTTTT. It translates to CASSLAGQGNTGELFF.

The chain uses TRBV29-1 and TRBJ1-2; 8 positions agree with TRBD1. The J segment lost 4 bases and the V segment lost 8 bases, leaving 6 bases of the junction unmatched. Looked up from germline, CDR1 is SQVTM and CDR2 is ANQGSEA. The CDR3 consists of 12 residues. DNA for the CDR3: TGCAGCATATGGACAGGGAGCTATGGCTACACCTTC. It codes for CSIWTGSYGYTF.

The chain has TRBV27 and TRBJ2-1; 13 bases are a match to TRBD2. The CDR3 is made up of 19 amino acids. V shed 5 bases, J shed 0 bases, and the junction held 10 bases outside the gene matches. Germline V lookup: CDR1 MNHEY, CDR2 SMNVEV (reference sequence). This CDR3 reads CASSPGTSGTRGSYNEQFF. CDR3 nucleotide sequence: TGTGCCAGCAGTCCCGGGACTAGCGGGACAAGGGGCTCCTACAATGAGCAGTTCTTC.

The chain links TRBV12-5 to TRBJ2-3, with a weak D call TRBD2 (5 bases). Trimming shortened V by 0 bases and J by 3 bases, and 19 bases separated the two germline ends. This CDR3 has 18 amino acids. Germline V gene data show CDR1 as LGHNT and CDR2 as FRNRAP. The CDR3 nucleotides read TGTGCTAGTGGTTTGGTACGTTTAGGCGGAGGACGGACAGATACGCAGTATTTT. It translates to CASGLVRLGGGRTDTQYF.

The chain uses TRBV5-1 and TRBJ1-2; D possibly corresponds to TRBD1 (5 bases). Per the germline V gene, CDR1 is SGHRS and CDR2 is YFSETQ. The V end was cut by 1 base, the J end by 8 bases, with 15 bases between. The CDR3 consists of 14 residues. The CDR3 DNA reads as TGCGCCAGCAGCTTGAGGCAAGGGACGGGGGGCTACACCTTC. Translation gives CASSLRQGTGGYTF.

The chain carries TRBV7-6 and TRBJ2-5; 9 positions agree with TRBD1. V lost 5 bases, J lost 5 bases, and 9 bases stayed unmatched. This CDR3 is built from 15 residues. In germline, CDR1 is SGHVS, CDR2 FNYEAQ. The chain's CDR3 is CASSVWTGAVETQYF. DNA for the CDR3: TGTGCCAGCAGCGTATGGACAGGGGCGGTGGAGACCCAGTACTTC.

This clone has just one count. The gene calls are TRBV28 and TRBJ1-1, with a weak D call TRBD1 (6 bases). The V gene lost 9 bases and the J gene lost 3 bases, with 23 bases spanning the gap. The CDR3 consists of 16 residues. Germline V lookup: CDR1 MDHEN, CDR2 SYDVKM. This chain's CDR3 is CASTLARGLGYTEAFF. The CDR3 region has the DNA TGTGCCAGTACCCTAGCCAGGGGCCTTGGTTACACTGAAGCTTTCTTT.

This clone is a singleton in its sample. V is TRBV3-1 (or the pseudogene TRBV3-2) and J is TRBJ2-1, with TRBD2 matching over 9 bases. Germline CDR1 is LGHDT and CDR2 is YNNKEL (reference sequence). The ends lost 4 bases at V and 9 bases at J; junction bases unmatched: 10. The CDR3 spans 15 residues. The DNA of the CDR3 is TGTGCCAGCAGCCCGTCCCCGGGACTAGCACCTGAGCAGTTCTTC. Translated, it gives CASSPSPGLAPEQFF.

V usage is TRBV2 and J usage is TRBJ2-3; D may be TRBD2 (5 bases). The CDR3 sequence is 14 residues long. Germline CDR1 and CDR2: SNHLY and FYNNEI. The V gene lost 4 bases and the J gene lost 6 bases, with 14 bases spanning the gap. In DNA form, the CDR3 reads TGTGCCAGCAGTGGGGTGTTTAGGAGGGATACGCAGTATTTT. Translated, it gives CASSGVFRRDTQYF.

The chain links TRBV7-9 to TRBJ2-5; D may be TRBD1 (5 bases). The V gene lost 4 bases and the J gene lost 10 bases, with 25 bases spanning the gap. The CDR3 extends over 16 amino acids. The germline V gene has CDR1 SEHNR and CDR2 FQNEAQ (reference sequence). In DNA form, the CDR3 reads TGTGCCAGCAGCTCAACTATCGTAGATCTTAGAGACAGCCAGTACTTC. Amino acids: CASSSTIVDLRDSQYF.

The CDR3 reads CAWSTQGFGGYTF. CDR3 bases: TGTGCCTGGAGTACCCAGGGTTTCGGTGGCTACACCTTC. V gene TRBV30 combines with J gene TRBJ1-2; tentatively, D is TRBD1 (5 bases). Trimming took off 2 bases at V and 7 bases at J, with 14 bases between the two ends. Looked up from germline, CDR1 is GTSNPN and CDR2 is SVGIG (reference sequence). This CDR3 region has 13 residues.

V is TRBV24-1 and J is TRBJ2-7; unclear D gene. The ends were cut back, 4 bases at V and 0 bases at J, with 15 bases in the middle. The CDR3 has 16 amino acids. The germline V gene has CDR1 KGHDR and CDR2 SFDVKD. As DNA, the CDR3 is TGTGCCACCAGTGACCCCGGCCGCAGCAACTCCTACGAGCAGTACTTC. Translated, it gives CATSDPGRSNSYEQYF.

This clone has a single count. V usage is TRBV9 and J usage is TRBJ1-2; TRBD1 agrees at 7 bases. Trimming took 0 bases from V and 8 from J; bases not matched to a gene: 4. Germline V lookup: CDR1 SGDLS, CDR2 YYNGEE. This CDR3 is 13 amino acids long. CDR3 nucleotide sequence: TGTGCCAGCAGCGTAGTACAGGGGATGGGCTACACCTTC. Translation gives CASSVVQGMGYTF.

The chain recombines TRBV21-1 with TRBJ1-2; TRBD1, the table's D call, was not compared with the DNA. TRBV21-1 is deemed a pseudogene. This CDR3 is 14 amino acids long. CDR3 sequence reads: CASSKIRTGFGYTF. CDR3 nucleotides: TGTGCCAGCAGCAAAATAAGGACAGGGTTCGGCTACACCTTC.